A single sample gave rise to the 24 T cell receptor beta chains below, sequenced in a study of T cell responses to AZD1222 COVID-19 vaccine. Sequencing used immunoSEQ multiplex PCR; TCRdb keeps in-frame clones, though not all of them. The repertoire holds about 120,000 clones, 70% to 90% seen once, with approximately 15% in the top ten. Material: peripheral blood, obtained 28 days after the second AZD1222 dose. The receptors stem from an adult who received the AZD1222 COVID-19 vaccine.

V and J are TRBV7-6 and TRBJ2-7, with D perhaps TRBD1 (5 bases). Germline V gives CDR1 SGHVS, CDR2 FNYEAQ. Trimming cost V 2 bases and J 4 bases, with 9 bases left between them. This CDR3 has 13 amino acids. The CDR3 loop reads CASSLQGGYEQYF. In DNA form, the CDR3 reads TGTGCCAGCAGCTTACAGGGCGGATACGAGCAGTACTTC. The full variable domain, its missing parts supplied by reference TRBV7-6 and TRBJ2-7, is GAGVSQSPRYKVTKRGQDVALRCDPISGHVSLYWYRQALGQGPEFLTYFNYEAQQDKSGLPNDRFSAERPEGSISTLTIQRTEQRDSAMYRCASSLQGGYEQYFGPGTRLTVT.

The chain employs TRBV10-2 and TRBJ1-5; maybe TRBD1 (6 bases). Germline assignment: CDR1 WSHSY and CDR2 SAAADI. This CDR3 spans 19 amino acids. The V end was cut by 2 bases, the J end by 2 bases, with 22 bases between. CDR3 sequence reads: CASSEPIHDRKRRNQPQHF. The CDR3, as DNA: TGCGCCAGCAGTGAGCCCATCCATGACAGGAAGAGGCGCAATCAGCCCCAGCATTTT.

This clone was seen a few times. V gene TRBV20-1 combines with J gene TRBJ2-3; D remains ambiguous. The CDR3 extends over 14 amino acids. The germline gives CDR1 DFQATT, CDR2 SNEGSKA (reference sequence). V lost 3 bases, J lost 5 bases, and 15 bases lay in between. CDR3 nucleotide sequence: TGCAGTGCTAGTGTGCGTTCCGGAAGAGATACGCAGTATTTT. Translation: CSASVRSGRDTQYF.

V usage is TRBV2 and J usage is TRBJ1-2; unclear D gene. CDR1 is SNHLY and CDR2 is FYNNEI in the germline V gene. The CDR3 is 14 residues long. V was cut by 3 bases and J by 10 bases, with 18 bases left in between. In DNA form, the CDR3 reads TGTGCCAGCAGTGAGGTTAATGCGGTCTCGGACTACACCTTC. Amino acid sequence: CASSEVNAVSDYTF.

With regard to this clone: Other DNA sequences in the same sample also yield this CDR3. The chain is built from TRBV5-1 and TRBJ2-1; possible D gene TRBD1, 6 bases. Per germline, CDR1 SGHRS and CDR2 YFSETQ. V was pared by 2 bases and J by 0 bases, with 12 bases between. This CDR3 contains 16 residues. The chain's CDR3 is CASSLGGESSYNEQFF. CDR3 coding DNA: TGCGCCAGCAGCTTAGGGGGTGAGAGCTCCTACAATGAGCAGTTCTTC.

The chain employs TRBV4-1 and TRBJ1-1; no reliable D call. Trimming removed 3 bases at V and 5 bases at J, with 10 bases between. The CDR3 extends over 13 amino acids. CDR1 is MGHRA, CDR2 YSYEKL, per germline. CDR3 protein: CASSQDGRTEAFF. The CDR3 nucleotides read TGCGCCAGCAGCCAGGACGGGCGGACTGAAGCTTTCTTT.

This clone was seen just once. The V and J genes are TRBV6-5 and TRBJ1-5; D is ambiguous. This CDR3 contains 15 residues. Trimming took off 0 bases at V and 2 bases at J, with 8 bases between the two ends. CDR1 is MNHEY, CDR2 SVGAGI, per germline. The CDR3 sequence is CASSYSLDGNQPQHF. In DNA form, the CDR3 reads TGTGCCAGCAGTTACTCTTTGGACGGCAATCAGCCCCAGCATTTT.

This chain uses TRBV19 with TRBJ1-4; 10 positions match TRBD1. V was pared by 9 bases and J by 7 bases, with 5 bases of the junction left unmatched. The germline V gene has CDR1 LNHDA and CDR2 SQIVND (reference sequence). CDR3 length equals 13 residues. CDR3 nucleotides: TGTGCCAGGATGACAGGGGGCTGTGAAAAACTGTTTTTT. It is translated as CARMTGGCEKLFF.

There are a few counts of this clone. This chain connects TRBV10-3 to TRBJ1-1, with TRBD1 matching over 9 bases. Trimming cost V 8 bases and J 4 bases; bases outside gene matches: 17. The CDR3 spans 17 residues. From germline, CDR1 is ENHRY and CDR2 SYGVKD. CDR3 sequence reads: CAIADKTGGLLSTEAFF. As DNA, the CDR3 is TGTGCCATCGCCGACAAGACAGGGGGGTTATTGAGCACTGAAGCTTTCTTT.

V usage is TRBV7-9 and J usage is TRBJ1-4; D uncertain. The CDR3 is made up of 15 amino acids. V was clipped by 1 base and J by 0 bases, with 6 bases between them. CDR1 SEHNR and CDR2 FQNEAQ come from the germline V gene (reference sequence). The CDR3 region has the DNA TGTGCCAGCAGCTTAGGGCAGGCAACTAATGAAAAACTGTTTTTT. Protein sequence: CASSLGQATNEKLFF.

The J gene is TRBJ2-3, the V gene TRBV28, with 8 positions matching TRBD2. Germline V gives CDR1 MDHEN, CDR2 SYDVKM. V shed 0 bases and J 1 base; nucleotides not matched to a gene: 15. This CDR3 comprises 20 residues. The chain's CDR3 is CASSLWGPGERERGTDTQYF. The CDR3 nucleotides read TGTGCCAGCAGTTTATGGGGACCTGGTGAGCGGGAGAGGGGCACAGATACGCAGTATTTT.

The chain couples TRBV3-1 (or the pseudogene TRBV3-2) to TRBJ1-6; no clear D gene. V lost 3 bases, J lost 8 bases, and 11 bases lay in between. Germline loops: CDR1 LGHDT, CDR2 YNNKEL (reference sequence). The CDR3 runs to 14 residues. The CDR3 loop is CASSQGLRDSPLHF. The DNA for the CDR3 is TGTGCCAGCAGCCAGGGCCTACGGGATTCACCCCTCCACTTT.

The J gene is TRBJ1-2, the V gene TRBV9, with 7 positions matching TRBD1. The CDR3 sequence is 14 residues long. The V gene end was trimmed by 3 bases and the J gene end by 8 bases; junction bases not matched to a gene: 10. CDR1 and CDR2 (germline): SGDLS, YYNGEE. CDR3 region: CASSGQGFMGGYTF. CDR3 DNA: TGTGCCAGCAGCGGACAGGGATTTATGGGCGGCTACACCTTC.

The J gene is TRBJ2-6, the V gene TRBV19, with 9 bases aligning to TRBD2. Germline CDR1 is LNHDA and CDR2 is SQIVND (reference sequence). The CDR3 runs 19 residues. V dropped 1 base and J dropped 1; count of bases not matched to a gene: 8. The CDR3 loop reads CASSIGYVAGASGANVLTF. CDR3 nucleotide sequence: TGTGCCAGTAGTATAGGATACGTAGCGGGAGCTTCTGGGGCCAACGTCCTGACTTTC. Based on the CDR3 plus reference TRBV19 and TRBJ2-6, the full variable domain is DGGITQSPKYLFRKEGQNVTLSCEQNLNHDAMYWYRQDPGQGLRLIYYSQIVNDFQKGDIAEGYSVSREKKESFPLTVTSAQKNPTAFYLCASSIGYVAGASGANVLTFGAGSRLTVL.

This clone showed up just a few times. The chain is built from TRBV3-1 (or the pseudogene TRBV3-2) and TRBJ1-4, with D maybe TRBD1 (5 bases). Germline-derived CDR1 and CDR2 are LGHDT and YNNKEL (reference sequence). V dropped 6 bases and J dropped 8 bases, with 16 bases sitting between them. The CDR3 has 14 residues. CDR3 sequence (DNA): TGTGCCAGCAGTCCCGGGGGGGTGCGGGAAAAACTGTTTTTT. Translated: CASSPGGVREKLFF.

The V call is TRBV28, the J call TRBJ1-5, with TRBD1 identical over 9 bases. Germline V lookup: CDR1 MDHEN, CDR2 SYDVKM. J lost 6 bases, V lost 2 bases, and 8 bases had no gene match. The CDR3 covers 16 residues. The CDR3 DNA sequence: TGTGCCAGCAGTTTACCTACAGGGGGCCTCGGTCAGCCCCAGCATTTT. As protein: CASSLPTGGLGQPQHF. Full variable domain (remainder filled in from reference TRBV28 and TRBJ1-5): DVKVTQSSRYLVKRTGEKVFLECVQDMDHENMFWYRQDPGLGLRLIYFSYDVKMKEKGDIPEGYSVSREKKERFSLILESASTNQTSMYLCASSLPTGGLGQPQHFGDGTRLSIL.

V is TRBV20-1 and J is TRBJ2-7; D is perhaps TRBD1 or TRBD2 (5 bases each). Germline loops: CDR1 DFQATT, CDR2 SNEGSKA (reference sequence). The CDR3 is 15 residues long. V dropped 3 bases and J dropped 2 bases, with 17 bases sitting between them. This CDR3 reads CSASHGTSKPYEQYF. DNA for the CDR3: TGCAGTGCTAGTCATGGGACGAGTAAACCCTACGAGCAGTACTTC.

V gene TRBV28 combines with J gene TRBJ1-1; D not certain. This CDR3 has 15 residues. Germline CDR1 is MDHEN and CDR2 is SYDVKM. V gave up 6 bases and J gave up 0 bases, with 14 bases separating them. CDR3 nucleotides: TGTGCCAGCAGCCTGACACCGACCATGAACACTGAAGCTTTCTTT. Protein product: CASSLTPTMNTEAFF.

V usage is TRBV6-5 and J usage is TRBJ2-3; 7 nucleotides align to TRBD1. The CDR3 consists of 14 residues. V dropped 5 bases and J dropped 0; count of bases not matched to a gene: 2. Germline values: CDR1 MNHEY, CDR2 SVGAGI. CDR3: CASSLTGSTDTQYF. CDR3 nucleotides: TGTGCCAGCAGTCTGACAGGGAGCACAGATACGCAGTATTTT.

V is TRBV7-9 and J is TRBJ1-5; D might be TRBD1 (5 bases). The ends were cut back, 5 bases at V and 0 bases at J, with 14 bases in the middle. Germline-derived CDR1 and CDR2 are SEHNR and FQNEAQ (reference sequence). The CDR3 sequence is 16 residues long. CDR3 sequence reads: CASSPSGAGSNQPQHF. Written as DNA, the CDR3 is TGTGCCAGCAGCCCCAGTGGGGCAGGTAGCAATCAGCCCCAGCATTTT.

This sequence joins TRBV21-1 and TRBJ1-1. TRBV21-1 is a listed pseudogene. This CDR3 contains 14 residues. In DNA form, the CDR3 reads TGTGCCAGAACAACCGACCTATCGAACACTGAAGCTTTCTTT. This gives the protein CARTTDLSNTEAFF.

The chain links TRBV28 to TRBJ1-5, with TRBD1 matching 9 bases. The V and J ends lost 5 bases and 2 bases, in that order; junction bases with no gene match: 7. Germline V gene data show CDR1 as MDHEN and CDR2 as SYDVKM. This CDR3 has 16 residues. The CDR3 bases are TGTGCCAGCAGTACAGGGGGCGGTTTTGGCAATCAGCCCCAGCATTTT. Translating gives CASSTGGGFGNQPQHF.

This sequence joins TRBV2 and TRBJ2-1, with TRBD2 matching 12 bases. Germline CDR1 SNHLY, CDR2 FYNNEI. The CDR3 loop spans 15 amino acids. Unmatched junction bases numbered 2, after V lost 2 bases and J lost 6 bases. The CDR3 nucleotides read TGTGCCAGCAGTGAAAGGACTAGCGGGGTCAATGAGCAGTTCTTC. Translated, it gives CASSERTSGVNEQFF.

This clone was observed a single time. This rearrangement joins TRBV19 to TRBJ1-2; 8 nucleotides match TRBD1. The CDR3 sequence is 13 residues long. The germline gives CDR1 LNHDA, CDR2 SQIVND (reference sequence). V trimming: 6 bases; J trimming: 4 bases; junction bases outside the gene matches: 4. The CDR3 is CASRGQDLYGYTF. The DNA of the CDR3 is TGTGCCAGTAGGGGACAGGACCTCTATGGCTACACCTTC.